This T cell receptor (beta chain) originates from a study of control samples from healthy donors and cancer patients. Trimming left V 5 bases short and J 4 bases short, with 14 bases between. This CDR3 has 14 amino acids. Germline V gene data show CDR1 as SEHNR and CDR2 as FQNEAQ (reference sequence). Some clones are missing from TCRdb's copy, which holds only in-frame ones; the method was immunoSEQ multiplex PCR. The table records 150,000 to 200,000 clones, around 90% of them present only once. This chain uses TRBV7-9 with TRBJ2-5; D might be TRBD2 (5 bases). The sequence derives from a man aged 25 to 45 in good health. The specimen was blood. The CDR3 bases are TGTGCCAGCAGCCGAAGTGAGGGAATAGAGACCCAGTACTTC. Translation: CASSRSEGIETQYF.